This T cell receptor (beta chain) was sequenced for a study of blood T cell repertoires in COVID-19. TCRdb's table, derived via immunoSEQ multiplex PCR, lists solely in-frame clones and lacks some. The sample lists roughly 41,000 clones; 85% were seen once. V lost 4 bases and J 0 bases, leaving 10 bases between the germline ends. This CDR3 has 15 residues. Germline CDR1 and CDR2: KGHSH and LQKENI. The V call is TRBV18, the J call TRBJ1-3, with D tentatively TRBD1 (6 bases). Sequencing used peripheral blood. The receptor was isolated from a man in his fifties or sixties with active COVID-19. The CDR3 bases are TGTGCCAGCTCACTCGGACAGAGCTCTGGAAACACCATATATTTT. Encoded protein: CASSLGQSSGNTIYF.